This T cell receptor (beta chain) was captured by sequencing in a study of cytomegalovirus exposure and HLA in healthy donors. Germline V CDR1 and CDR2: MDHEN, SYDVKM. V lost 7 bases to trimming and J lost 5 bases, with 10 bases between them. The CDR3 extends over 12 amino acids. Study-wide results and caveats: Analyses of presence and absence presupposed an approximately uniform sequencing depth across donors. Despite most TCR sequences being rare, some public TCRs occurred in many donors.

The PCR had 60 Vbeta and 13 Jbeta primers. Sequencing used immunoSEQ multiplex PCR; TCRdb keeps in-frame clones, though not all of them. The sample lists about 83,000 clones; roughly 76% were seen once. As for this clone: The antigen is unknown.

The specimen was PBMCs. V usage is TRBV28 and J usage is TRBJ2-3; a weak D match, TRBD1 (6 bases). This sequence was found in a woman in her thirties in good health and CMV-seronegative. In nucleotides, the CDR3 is TGTGCCAGCAACTTACAGGGAGATACGCAGTATTTT. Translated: CASNLQGDTQYF.